The 2 T cell receptor beta chains below all came from one sample that was sequenced in a study of siplizumab effects on memory and regulatory T cells. Assay used: immunoSEQ multiplex PCR; TCRdb lists only in-frame clones, some missing. The sample consists of approximately 120,000 clones, around 93% of them appearing once. Sequenced: non-Treg CD4+ T cells sorted from blood. The receptors here all came from a human donor in good health.

The gene calls are TRBV11-2 and TRBJ1-6, with D perhaps matching TRBD1 (5 bases). The CDR3 runs 16 residues. Germline-derived CDR1 and CDR2 are SGHAT and FQNNGV. The germline V and J ends were trimmed by 3 bases and 0 bases, with 9 bases remaining between them. The DNA for the CDR3 is TGTGCCAGCAGCTTGACAGTAACCTCCTATAATTCACCCCTCCACTTT. Encoded protein: CASSLTVTSYNSPLHF.

This chain connects TRBV2 to TRBJ2-7, with 8 bases aligning to TRBD1. In germline, CDR1 is SNHLY, CDR2 FYNNEI. This CDR3 spans 12 amino acids. The V gene end was trimmed by 6 bases and the J gene end by 2 bases; junction bases not matched to a gene: 0. CDR3 sequence: CASRDRAYEQYF. The DNA for the CDR3 is TGTGCCAGCAGGGACAGGGCCTACGAGCAGTACTTC.